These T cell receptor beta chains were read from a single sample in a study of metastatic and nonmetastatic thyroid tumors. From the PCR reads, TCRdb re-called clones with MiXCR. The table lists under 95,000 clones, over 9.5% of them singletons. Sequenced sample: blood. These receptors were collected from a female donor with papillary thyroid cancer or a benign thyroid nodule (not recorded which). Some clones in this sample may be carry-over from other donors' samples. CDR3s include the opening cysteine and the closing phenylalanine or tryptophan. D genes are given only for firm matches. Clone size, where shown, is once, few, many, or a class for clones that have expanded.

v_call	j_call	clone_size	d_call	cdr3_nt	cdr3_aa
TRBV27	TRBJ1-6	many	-	TGTGCCAGCAGGGATCGGAGAAATTCACCCCTCCACTTT	CASRDRRNSPLHF
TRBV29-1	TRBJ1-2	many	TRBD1	TGCAGCGTCGGACAGGGGGCGAACTATGGCTACACCTTC	CSVGQGANYGYTF
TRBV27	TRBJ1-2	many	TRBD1	TGTGCCAGCAGCTTAAAGGACAGGGGTTATGGCTACACCTTC	CASSLKDRGYGYTF
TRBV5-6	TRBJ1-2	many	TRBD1	TGTGCCAGCAGCCTACGGACAGGGGTTGTAGCTAACTATGGCTACACCTTC	CASSLRTGVVANYGYTF
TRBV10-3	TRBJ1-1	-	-	TGTGCCCTCAGCCGACAGGCGAACACTGAAGCTTTCTTT	CALSRQANTEAFF
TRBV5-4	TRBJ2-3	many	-	TGTGCCAGCAGCCGTTTAGCGGAAAGCACAGATACGCAGTATTTT	CASSRLAESTDTQYF
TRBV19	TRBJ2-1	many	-	TGTGCCAGTAGTCTACCGAATAGCGGAAGCTCCTACAATGAGCAGTTCTTC	CASSLPNSGSSYNEQFF
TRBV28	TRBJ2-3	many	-	TGTGCCAGCAGTCACCATTACGAGGGGAGGAGAACAGATACGCAGTATTTT	CASSHHYEGRRTDTQYF
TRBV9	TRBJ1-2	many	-	TGTGCCAGCAGCGTACCGGCGGAGTTGGTGGACGGGGAAGCTAACTATGGCTACACCTTC	CASSVPAELVDGEANYGYTF
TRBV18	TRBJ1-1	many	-	TGTGCCAGCTCACCACAGGGACTGAACACTGAAGCTTTCTTT	CASSPQGLNTEAFF
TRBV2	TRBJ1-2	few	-	TGTGCCAGCAGTGACATAGTATCTTTCTATGGCTACACCTTC	CASSDIVSFYGYTF
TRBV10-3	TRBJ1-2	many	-	TGTGCCATCAGTGCCGACAGAAGTTCTAACTATGGCTACACCTTC	CAISADRSSNYGYTF
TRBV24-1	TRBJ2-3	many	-	TGTGCCACCAGTGACGGTGGCACAGATACGCAGTATTTT	CATSDGGTDTQYF
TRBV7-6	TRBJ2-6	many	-	TGTGCCAGCAGTAATCTCGTGGAAGGGGCCAACGTCCTGACTTTC	CASSNLVEGANVLTF
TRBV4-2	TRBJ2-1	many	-	TGTGCCAGCAGCCAGGGGGTGGGGGGAGTAATCAATGAGCAGTTCTTC	CASSQGVGGVINEQFF
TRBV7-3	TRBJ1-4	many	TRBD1	TGTGCCAGCGGACAGGGGGCGACGACTAATGAAAAACTGTTTTTT	CASGQGATTNEKLFF
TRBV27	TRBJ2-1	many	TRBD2	TGTGCCAGCAGTTTCGGGAGCGGGAGGTCTTACAATGAGCAGTTCTTC	CASSFGSGRSYNEQFF
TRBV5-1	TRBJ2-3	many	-	TGCGCCAGCAGCAGGTACGACACAGATACGCAGTATTTT	CASSRYDTDTQYF
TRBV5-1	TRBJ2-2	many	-	TGCGCCAGTGCAAAGGGAGCGGACCGCGGCGGGGAGCTGTTTTTT	CASAKGADRGGELFF
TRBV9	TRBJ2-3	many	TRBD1	TGTGCCAGCAGCGTAACGACAGGGGGGCACACAGATACGCAGTATTTT	CASSVTTGGHTDTQYF
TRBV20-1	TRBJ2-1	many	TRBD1	TGCAGTGCTAGAGGAGAGACAGGGTTCAATGAGCAGTTCTTC	CSARGETGFNEQFF
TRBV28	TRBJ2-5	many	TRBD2	TGTGCCAGCAGTCATAGGACTAGCCGAGAGACCCAGTACTTC	CASSHRTSRETQYF
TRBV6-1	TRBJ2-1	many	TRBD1	TGTGCCAGCAGTTTACAGGGGCCAACCTACAATGAGCAGTTCTTC	CASSLQGPTYNEQFF
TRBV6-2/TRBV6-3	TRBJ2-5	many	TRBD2	TGTGCCAGCAGTTTAACTAGCGGGAGCGGCAACCAAGAGACCCAGTACTTC	CASSLTSGSGNQETQYF
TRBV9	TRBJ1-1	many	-	TGTGCCAGCGGACCCAGGACGACGGACACTGAAGCTTTCTTT	CASGPRTTDTEAFF
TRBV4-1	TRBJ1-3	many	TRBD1	TGCGCCAGCAGCCAAGAATCAGGACAGGGAGGTGGAAACACCATATATTTT	CASSQESGQGGGNTIYF
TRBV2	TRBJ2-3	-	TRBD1	TGTGCCAGCGGCCGGGACAGGGCAGGGGGTACGCAGTATTTT	CASGRDRAGGTQYF
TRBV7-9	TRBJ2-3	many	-	TGTGCCAGCAGCTACAGGAGTAGCACAGATACGCAGTATTTT	CASSYRSSTDTQYF